This T cell receptor beta chain was documented in a study of blood T cells in healthy people across ages. General study findings and limits: Diversity figures based on one million T cells were deemed too low.

Donors were healthy Caucasian individuals from Russia aged roughly 6 to 90. Each sample provided at least 5.5 micrograms of extracted total RNA. This clonotype showed up many times. Antigen unknown. In germline, CDR1 is ENHRY, CDR2 SYGVKD. CDR3 length: 14 amino acids. The V and J ends lost 3 bases and 5 bases respectively, with 13 bases between them. Next came a second PCR, run for roughly 7 to 12 cycles, which used a sample-barcoded 5' primer along with a J-beta primer mix. Each of the cDNA molecules was tagged by a template-switch adaptor with 12 random nucleotides. TCRdb passed the 5' RACE reads through MiXCR, listing each CDR3 protein once. This sample has under 2 million distinct CDR3 sequences; roughly a third occur once, and the top ten carry about 11%.

Sequencing used blood. The V call is TRBV10-3, the J call TRBJ2-5, with D possibly being TRBD2 (6 bases). This receptor was taken from a woman under 40 in good health. The CDR3 DNA reads TGTGCCATCAGTGACTCGGGAGATAGGGAGACCCAGTACTTC. Translating gives CAISDSGDRETQYF.